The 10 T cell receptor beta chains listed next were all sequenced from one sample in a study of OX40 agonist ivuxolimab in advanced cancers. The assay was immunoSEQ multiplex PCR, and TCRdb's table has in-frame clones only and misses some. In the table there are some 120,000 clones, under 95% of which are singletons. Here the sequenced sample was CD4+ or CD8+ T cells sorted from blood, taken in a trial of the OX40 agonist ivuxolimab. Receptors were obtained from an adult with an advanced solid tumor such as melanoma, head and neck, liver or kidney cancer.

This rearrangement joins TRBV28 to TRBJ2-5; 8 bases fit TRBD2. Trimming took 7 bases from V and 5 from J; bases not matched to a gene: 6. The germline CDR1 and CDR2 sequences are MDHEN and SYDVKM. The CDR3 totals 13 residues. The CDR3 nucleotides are TGTGCCAGCACCCTGACTAGCGTGGAGACCCAGTACTTC. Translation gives CASTLTSVETQYF.

The CDR3 spells CASSEALRLAGEVDEQYF. CDR3 nucleotide sequence: TGTGCCAGCAGTGAAGCGCTTCGACTAGCGGGAGAGGTAGACGAGCAGTACTTC. This chain joins TRBV2 and TRBJ2-7; 12 bases are shared with TRBD2. CDR1 and CDR2 (germline): SNHLY, FYNNEI. J gave up 5 bases and V 0 bases, and 11 bases lay outside the gene matches. This CDR3 has 18 residues. The full variable domain, completed using reference TRBV2 and TRBJ2-7, is EPEVTQTPSHQVTQMGQEVILRCVPISNHLYFYWYRQILGQKVEFLVSFYNNEISEKSEIFDDQFSVERPDGSNFTLKIRSTKLEDSAMYFCASSEALRLAGEVDEQYFGPGTRLTVT.

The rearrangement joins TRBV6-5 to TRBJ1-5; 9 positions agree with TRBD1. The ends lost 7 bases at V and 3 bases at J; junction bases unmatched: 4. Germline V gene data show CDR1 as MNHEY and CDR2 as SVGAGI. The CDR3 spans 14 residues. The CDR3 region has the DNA TGTGCCAGCATGAGGACAGGGGCCAATCAGCCCCAGCATTTT. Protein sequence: CASMRTGANQPQHF.

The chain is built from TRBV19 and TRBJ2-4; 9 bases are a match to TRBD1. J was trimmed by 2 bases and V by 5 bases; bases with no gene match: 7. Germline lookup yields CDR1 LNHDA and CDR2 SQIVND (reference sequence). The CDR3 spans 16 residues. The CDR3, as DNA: TGTGCCAGTAGTGAACAGGGGGCGCCGTCCAAAAACATTCAGTACTTC. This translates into CASSEQGAPSKNIQYF.

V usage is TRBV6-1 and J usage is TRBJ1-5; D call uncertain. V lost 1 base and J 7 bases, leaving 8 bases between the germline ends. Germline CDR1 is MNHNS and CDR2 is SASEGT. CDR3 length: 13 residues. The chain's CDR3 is CASSEGLKQPQHF. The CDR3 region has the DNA TGTGCCAGCAGTGAAGGGTTAAAGCAGCCCCAGCATTTT.

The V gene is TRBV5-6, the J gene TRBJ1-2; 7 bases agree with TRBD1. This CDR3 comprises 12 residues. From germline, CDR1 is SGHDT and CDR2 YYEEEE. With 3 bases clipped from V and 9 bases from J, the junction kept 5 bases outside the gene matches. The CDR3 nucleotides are TGTGCCAGCAGCTCAGGGGGTGCTCGCTACACCTTC. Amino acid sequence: CASSSGGARYTF.

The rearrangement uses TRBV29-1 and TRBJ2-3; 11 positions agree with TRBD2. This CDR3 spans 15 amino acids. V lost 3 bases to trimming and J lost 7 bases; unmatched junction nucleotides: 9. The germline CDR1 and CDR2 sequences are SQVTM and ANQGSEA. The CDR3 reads CSVDRTGTSGYTQYF. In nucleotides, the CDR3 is TGCAGCGTTGACAGAACCGGGACTAGCGGCTATACGCAGTATTTT.

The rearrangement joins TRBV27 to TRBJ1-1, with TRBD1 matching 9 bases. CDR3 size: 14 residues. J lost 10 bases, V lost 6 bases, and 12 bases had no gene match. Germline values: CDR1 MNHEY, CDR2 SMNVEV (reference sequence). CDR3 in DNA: TGTGCCAGCAGCTCAGGACAGGGGCTACCTCGAGCTTTCTTT. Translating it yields CASSSGQGLPRAFF.

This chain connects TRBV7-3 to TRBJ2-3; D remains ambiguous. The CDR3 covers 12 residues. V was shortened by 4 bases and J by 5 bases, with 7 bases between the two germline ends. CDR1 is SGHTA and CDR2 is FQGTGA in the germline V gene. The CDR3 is CASSSEGDTQYF. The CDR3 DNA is TGTGCCAGCAGCTCCGAAGGAGATACGCAGTATTTT.

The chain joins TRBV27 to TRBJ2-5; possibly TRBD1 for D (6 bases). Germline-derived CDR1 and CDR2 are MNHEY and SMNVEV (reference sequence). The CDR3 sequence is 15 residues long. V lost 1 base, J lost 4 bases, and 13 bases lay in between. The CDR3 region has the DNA TGTGCCAGCAGTTTATTGGGGGCTACCAGAGAGACCCAGTACTTC. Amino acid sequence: CASSLLGATRETQYF.